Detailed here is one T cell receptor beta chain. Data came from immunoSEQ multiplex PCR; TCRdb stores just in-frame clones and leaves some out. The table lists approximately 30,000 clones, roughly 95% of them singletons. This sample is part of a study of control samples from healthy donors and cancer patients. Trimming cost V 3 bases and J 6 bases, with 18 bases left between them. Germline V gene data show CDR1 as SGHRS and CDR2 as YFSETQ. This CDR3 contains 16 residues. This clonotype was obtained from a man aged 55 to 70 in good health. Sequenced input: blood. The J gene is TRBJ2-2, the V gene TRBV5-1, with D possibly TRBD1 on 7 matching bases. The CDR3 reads CASSWTPRRGPGELFF. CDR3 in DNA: TGCGCCAGCAGCTGGACTCCCAGGAGGGGGCCCGGGGAGCTGTTTTTT.